This TCR beta chain was captured in a study of T-cell memory formation after mild COVID-19. TCRdb processed the 5' RACE reads anew with MiXCR; each CDR3 protein has one entry. The table shows about 360,000 distinct CDR3 sequences, with over 10% occurring only once. The CDR3 runs 16 residues. V was clipped by 3 bases and J by 0 bases, with 14 bases between them. From germline, CDR1 is SGHTA and CDR2 FQGNSA. Whole-study results and caveats: Mainly in CM and EM were contracting CD4+ clones; CD8+ were in EMRA. Cross-reactive memory apparently joined, as some responding clones appeared in pre-infection memory. Nothing showed for sure that second-wave clones peaking on day 37 were SARS-CoV-2 specific.

The sample holds a few counts of this clonotype. Antigen unknown. The source material was PBMCs or a T cell subset sorted from them (not recorded which). This TCR derives from a man younger than 30 who had mild COVID-19 (a few samples of this study predate the infection). Cell type and time point are not known. This rearrangement joins TRBV7-2 to TRBJ1-2, with no clear D. CDR3 protein: CASSFFEAVSNYGYTF. The CDR3 region has the DNA TGTGCCAGCAGCTTCTTCGAAGCAGTCTCTAACTATGGCTACACCTTC.